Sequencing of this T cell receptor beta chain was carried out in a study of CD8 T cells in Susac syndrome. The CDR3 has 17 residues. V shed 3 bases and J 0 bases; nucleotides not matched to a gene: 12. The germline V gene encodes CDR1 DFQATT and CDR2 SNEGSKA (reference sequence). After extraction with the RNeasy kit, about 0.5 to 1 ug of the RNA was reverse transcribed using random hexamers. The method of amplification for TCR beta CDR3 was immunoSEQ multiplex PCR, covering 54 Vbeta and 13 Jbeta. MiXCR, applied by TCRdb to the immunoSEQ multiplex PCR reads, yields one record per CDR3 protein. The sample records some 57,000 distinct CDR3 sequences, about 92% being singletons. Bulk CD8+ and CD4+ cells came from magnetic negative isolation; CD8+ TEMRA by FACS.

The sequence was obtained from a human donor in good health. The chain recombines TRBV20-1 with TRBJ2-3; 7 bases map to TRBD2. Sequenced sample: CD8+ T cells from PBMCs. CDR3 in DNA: TGCAGTGCTAGTTGGGTCGCAGCGGGGCTTAGCACAGATACGCAGTATTTT. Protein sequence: CSASWVAAGLSTDTQYF.